The 10 T cell receptor beta chains reported below all come from one sample, sequenced in a study of shared clonotypes between healthy human individuals (dated by TCRdb to 2020 to 2022). Library prep was done by the immunoSEQ multiplex PCR assay. TCRdb took over this immuneACCESS table, retaining in-frame rearrangements with V and J assigned. Such tables are incomplete; in checked studies, under half of the missing clones stem from an unresolved V gene, and the remainder is unexplained. Here the sample has about 2.3 million clones; just over 90% occur a single time. The top ten clones comprise 0.3% to 0.4% of the sample. The sequencing sample was made of naive CD4+ T cells from PBMCs. Interpreted using the paper, the cell subset or site label stands for: CD45RA+ positively selected. These receptors came from a man aged 18 to 35 in good health. Some clones in this sample may be carry-over from other donors' samples.

Only one count was recorded for this clone. This rearrangement joins TRBV30 to TRBJ1-5; 11 bases fit TRBD1. The CDR3 totals 15 residues. From germline, CDR1 is GTSNPN and CDR2 SVGIG (reference sequence). The trim removed 7 bases at V and 0 bases at J, leaving 5 bases unmatched. This CDR3 is CASGQGAGSNQPQHF. The CDR3 nucleotides are TGTGCCTCTGGACAGGGGGCTGGTAGCAATCAGCCCCAGCATTTT.

J is TRBJ1-5 and V is TRBV27; TRBD1 matches at 7 bases. Trimming took 2 bases from V and 1 from J; bases not matched to a gene: 8. CDR3 length: 17 residues. Germline values: CDR1 MNHEY, CDR2 SMNVEV (reference sequence). CDR3 in DNA: TGTGCCAGCAGTTTAGTATTCCCGGGACAGAGCAATCAGCCCCAGCATTTT. Amino acids: CASSLVFPGQSNQPQHF.

The CDR3 DNA reads as TGTGCCAGTAGAGGGTGGAGGAGTTCGACAGATACGCAGTATTTT. Translated, it gives CASRGWRSSTDTQYF. The chain couples TRBV19 to TRBJ2-3; the D gene is possibly TRBD2 (5 bases). Deletions cut 6 bases from V and 3 bases from J, with 16 bases between. The germline gives CDR1 LNHDA, CDR2 SQIVND (reference sequence). This CDR3 is built from 15 residues.

The rearrangement links TRBV5-1 to TRBJ2-1; no clear D. The ends were cut back, 6 bases at V and 1 base at J, with 11 bases in the middle. CDR1 is SGHRS and CDR2 is YFSETQ in the germline V gene. The CDR3 is 14 residues long. The DNA for the CDR3 is TGCGCCAGCACCTCACAGAATTCCTACAATGAGCAGTTCTTC. The encoded protein is CASTSQNSYNEQFF.

The V and J genes are TRBV10-3 and TRBJ2-5; D remains unclear. The DNA end is a closer match to TRBJ2-7, so the J assignment may be wrong. The CDR3 contains 13 residues. CDR1 is ENHRY, CDR2 SYGVKD, per germline. CDR3 region: CAISESGVYEQYF. The CDR3 DNA reads TGTGCCATCAGTGAGTCCGGTGTCTACGAGCAGTACTTC.

V gene TRBV5-8 combines with J gene TRBJ2-3, with D tentatively TRBD1 (6 bases). Trimming stripped 2 bases from V and 11 bases from J, with 18 bases between. This CDR3 contains 14 residues. Germline values: CDR1 SGHTS, CDR2 YDEGEE. CDR3 sequence: CASSLGDKGQRQYF. Written as DNA, the CDR3 is TGTGCCAGCAGCTTAGGGGACAAGGGGCAGAGGCAGTATTTT. The variable domain in full, with the rest retrieved from reference TRBV5-8 and TRBJ2-3, is EAGVTQSPTHLIKTRGQQATLRCSPISGHTSVYWYQQALGLGLQFLLWYDEGEERNRGNFPPRFSGRQFPNYSSELNVNALELEDSALYLCASSLGDKGQRQYFGPGTRLTVL.

The chain employs TRBV11-2 and TRBJ2-2; 7 bases fit TRBD1. The trim removed 4 bases at V and 6 bases at J, leaving 11 bases unmatched. There are 16 residues in the CDR3. Germline-derived CDR1 and CDR2 are SGHAT and FQNNGV. This CDR3 is CASSSDRDLTAGELFF. DNA for the CDR3: TGTGCCAGCAGCTCCGACAGGGACCTTACTGCCGGGGAGCTGTTTTTT. The whole variable domain, filled in from reference TRBV11-2 and TRBJ2-2, reads EAGVAQSPRYKIIEKRQSVAFWCNPISGHATLYWYQQILGQGPKLLIQFQNNGVVDDSQLPKDRFSAERLKGVDSTLKIQPAKLEDSAVYLCASSSDRDLTAGELFFGEGSRLTVL.

A word on this clone: Other DNA sequences within the sample encode an identical CDR3. This chain joins TRBV4-2 and TRBJ1-4, with 7 nucleotides matching TRBD1. CDR3 size: 16 residues. Trimming removed 1 base from V and 0 bases from J; junction bases left unmatched: 2. CDR1 is LGHNA, CDR2 YNFKEQ, per germline. CDR3 DNA: TGTGCCAGCAGCCAAGGACAGGGAACAACTAATGAAAAACTGTTTTTT. Residues: CASSQGQGTTNEKLFF.

A note on this clone: This sample also contains other DNA sequences that code for the same CDR3. The CDR3: CASSSTSGQGDTQYF. CDR3 nucleotide sequence: TGCGCCAGCAGTTCGACTAGCGGGCAAGGAGATACGCAGTATTTT. This sequence joins TRBV5-1 and TRBJ2-3, with 10 positions matching TRBD2. The CDR3 covers 15 residues. Looked up from germline, CDR1 is SGHRS and CDR2 is YFSETQ. With V trimmed by 5 bases and J by 5 bases, 8 bases remained unmatched.

The rearrangement joins TRBV5-1 to TRBJ2-2; D remains unclear. V lost 0 bases to trimming and J lost 8 bases, with 8 bases between them. Germline V lookup: CDR1 SGHRS, CDR2 YFSETQ. The CDR3 contains 13 residues. Here the CDR3 DNA reads TGCGCCAGCAGCTTGGAGGCCCGGGGGGAGCTGTTTTTT. This gives the protein CASSLEARGELFF. The whole variable domain, remainder taken from reference TRBV5-1 and TRBJ2-2, is KAGVTQTPRYLIKTRGQQVTLSCSPISGHRSVSWYQQTPGQGLQFLFEYFSETQRNKGNFPGRFSGRQFSNSRSEMNVSTLELGDSALYLCASSLEARGELFFGEGSRLTVL.